The 28 T cell receptor beta chains reported below all come from one sample, sequenced in a study of cytomegalovirus exposure and HLA in healthy donors. This PCR relied on a set of 60 Vbeta primers and 13 Jbeta primers. TCRdb keeps only in-frame clones here, not all; method: immunoSEQ multiplex PCR. The sample holds tens of thousands of clones; around 78% are singletons and the top ten take about 1.5%. The source material was PBMCs. Receptors were obtained from a female donor in good health and CMV-seronegative.

This chain connects TRBV7-6 to TRBJ1-6; 8 bases line up with TRBD1. V trimming: 4 bases; J trimming: 8 bases; junction bases outside the gene matches: 13. From germline, CDR1 is SGHVS and CDR2 FNYEAQ. This CDR3 has 17 residues. CDR3 sequence reads: CASSSGRGQGADSPLHF. As DNA, the CDR3 is TGTGCCAGCAGCTCCGGGCGGGGTCAGGGGGCCGATTCACCCCTCCACTTT.

The rearrangement uses TRBV2 and TRBJ2-3; D is unresolved. Germline V lookup: CDR1 SNHLY, CDR2 FYNNEI. V lost 6 bases and J 3 bases, leaving 16 bases between the germline ends. The CDR3 covers 15 residues. The CDR3 here is CASRESVLLTDTQYF. Written as DNA, the CDR3 is TGTGCCAGCAGGGAGTCTGTTCTTTTAACAGATACGCAGTATTTT.

The chain employs TRBV7-9 and TRBJ2-2, with D possibly TRBD1 on 6 matching bases. V lost 7 bases and J 6 bases, leaving 15 bases between the germline ends. The germline gives CDR1 SEHNR, CDR2 FQNEAQ (reference sequence). The CDR3 is 14 amino acids. The CDR3 nucleotides read TGTGCCAGCACCAATACCAGGGGCGCCGGGGAGCTGTTTTTT. This encodes CASTNTRGAGELFF.

The rearrangement links TRBV5-6 to TRBJ1-3, with TRBD1 identical over 10 bases. Trimming removed 0 bases from V and 6 bases from J; junction bases left unmatched: 6. This CDR3 contains 16 residues. The V gene's germline CDR1 is SGHDT and CDR2 YYEEEE. The CDR3 coding sequence is TGTGCCAGCAGCTTGGCCGGGGGGACAGGGGTAAACACCATATATTTT. This gives the protein CASSLAGGTGVNTIYF.

Notes on this clone: The CDR3 ends on some other residue instead of the conserved phenylalanine or tryptophan, so this is likely a read error. The chain uses TRBV7-3 and TRBJ1-2; weak D call: TRBD1 (5 bases). The CDR3 is made up of 15 amino acids. V was cut by 2 bases and J by 4 bases, with 14 bases left in between. CDR1 and CDR2 (germline): SGHTA, FQGTGA. CDR3 nucleotides: TGTGCCAGCAGCTTAGAGGGCAGGGAGGCCTATGGCTACACCCTC. Protein product: CASSLEGREAYGYTL.

The table lists this clone with a count of one. This chain links TRBV23-1 with TRBJ2-1; 10 bases align to TRBD1. TRBV23-1 carries the ORF label, with uncertain function. Trimming took 0 bases from V and 5 from J; bases not matched to a gene: 10. The CDR3 runs 18 residues. This CDR3 is CASSQSWHSGTGDNEQFF. DNA for the CDR3: TGCGCCAGCAGTCAATCTTGGCATTCGGGGACAGGGGACAATGAGCAGTTCTTC.

The chain combines TRBV6-6 with TRBJ1-2; D call uncertain. Germline CDR1 MNHNY, CDR2 SVGAGI (reference sequence). The CDR3 sequence is 13 residues long. The V and J ends lost 2 bases and 2 bases respectively, with 6 bases between them. In DNA, the CDR3 is TGTGCCAGCAGTTACGGAGGGAACTATGGCTACACCTTC. As protein: CASSYGGNYGYTF.

The V and J genes are TRBV6-1 and TRBJ2-2, with 8 bases that match TRBD1. This CDR3 region has 14 residues. Looked up from germline, CDR1 is MNHNS and CDR2 is SASEGT. V trimming: 8 bases; J trimming: 6 bases; junction bases outside the gene matches: 8. The CDR3 here is CASRGQGGSGELFF. In DNA form, the CDR3 reads TGTGCCAGCCGCGGACAGGGCGGGTCCGGGGAGCTGTTTTTT.

This CDR3 reads CATSRQGARGYTF. The CDR3 DNA is TGTGCCACCAGCAGGCAGGGGGCTCGTGGCTACACCTTC. The chain links TRBV15 to TRBJ1-2, with 8 bases that match TRBD1. The CDR3 consists of 13 residues. The V and J ends lost 3 bases and 7 bases, in that order; junction bases with no gene match: 4. The germline CDR1 and CDR2 sequences are LNHNV and YYDKDF (reference sequence).

This clone appeared a few times. V gene TRBV18 combines with J gene TRBJ2-5; 10 bases are shared with TRBD2. The germline gives CDR1 KGHSH, CDR2 LQKENI. The length of the CDR3 is 16 residues. V lost 1 base to trimming and J lost 4 bases; unmatched junction nucleotides: 6. The CDR3 nucleotides read TGTGCCAGCTCACCACAAAGCGGGGGGGCCGGAGAGACCCAGTACTTC. Residues: CASSPQSGGAGETQYF.

The genes are TRBV7-9 and TRBJ1-5; 7 bases match TRBD1. This CDR3 comprises 16 residues. Per the germline V gene, CDR1 is SEHNR and CDR2 is FQNEAQ (reference sequence). V was pared by 4 bases and J by 3 bases, with 9 bases of the junction left unmatched. The CDR3 DNA reads as TGTGCCAGCAGCTCCACTCGACAGGGCTCCAATCAGCCCCAGCATTTT. Its protein product is CASSSTRQGSNQPQHF.

This clone occurred a few times. The chain is built from TRBV7-9 and TRBJ1-4; 10 bases map to TRBD1. This CDR3 spans 16 amino acids. Per germline, CDR1 SEHNR and CDR2 FQNEAQ (reference sequence). The J segment lost 3 bases and the V segment lost 5 bases, leaving 6 bases of the junction unmatched. This chain's CDR3 is CASSRGDRGPNEKLFF. CDR3 in DNA: TGTGCCAGCAGCAGGGGCGACAGGGGGCCTAATGAAAAACTGTTTTTT. The full variable domain, rest sourced from reference TRBV7-9 and TRBJ1-4, is DTGVSQNPRHKITKRGQNVTFRCDPISEHNRLYWYRQTLGQGPEFLTYFQNEAQLEKSRLLSDRFSAERPKGSFSTLEIQRTEQGDSAMYLCASSRGDRGPNEKLFFGSGTQLSVL.

The chain is built from TRBV29-1 and TRBJ1-1, with a possible D match to TRBD1 (5 bases). Trimming pared 4 bases from V and 5 bases from J, leaving 14 bases between. The germline V gene encodes CDR1 SQVTM and CDR2 ANQGSEA. This CDR3 is 13 amino acids long. CDR3: CSVVPPGITEAFF. CDR3 bases: TGCAGCGTTGTTCCCCCAGGGATTACTGAAGCTTTCTTT.

This chain connects TRBV5-1 to TRBJ1-3; D is unresolved. The CDR3 extends over 15 amino acids. V lost 0 bases, J lost 1 base, and 8 bases lay in between. The germline CDR1 and CDR2 sequences are SGHRS and YFSETQ. CDR3: CASSLVGISGNTIYF. In nucleotides, the CDR3 is TGCGCCAGCAGCTTGGTCGGGATATCTGGAAACACCATATATTTT.

This clone appeared once. The J gene is TRBJ2-7, the V gene TRBV5-1, with D maybe TRBD2 (5 bases). V gave up 0 bases and J gave up 5 bases, with 15 bases separating them. CDR1 is SGHRS and CDR2 is YFSETQ in the germline V gene. The CDR3 runs to 15 residues. Written as DNA, the CDR3 is TGCGCCAGCAGCTTGGGAGGTAGGACTCGGCACGAGCAGTACTTC. Translated, it gives CASSLGGRTRHEQYF.

This chain joins TRBV10-3 and TRBJ2-7, with D perhaps TRBD2 (7 bases). Trimming took off 3 bases at V and 5 bases at J, with 17 bases between the two ends. This CDR3 is 15 amino acids long. Germline-derived CDR1 and CDR2 are ENHRY and SYGVKD. CDR3 coding DNA: TGTGCCATCAGTGAAGGGAGGGGGGTAACCAACGAGCAGTACTTC. It specifies CAISEGRGVTNEQYF.

The rearrangement uses TRBV9 and TRBJ2-1, with D tentatively TRBD2 (6 bases). Germline CDR1 is SGDLS and CDR2 is YYNGEE. This CDR3 spans 14 amino acids. The germline V and J ends were trimmed by 0 bases and 6 bases, with 10 bases remaining between them. In DNA form, the CDR3 reads TGTGCCAGCAGCGTAGGTGGAGGGGTCAATGAGCAGTTCTTC. Amino acids: CASSVGGGVNEQFF.

CDR3 coding DNA: TGCGCCAGCAGCCAACCGGACGGACTAGGAGGCTACACCTTC. Its translation is CASSQPDGLGGYTF. This sequence joins TRBV4-3 and TRBJ1-2; D remains ambiguous. The germline V gene has CDR1 LGHNA and CDR2 YSLEER. Trimming cost V 2 bases and J 8 bases, with 15 bases left between them. The CDR3 totals 14 residues.

CDR3 in DNA: TGTGCCAGCAGGCTAGCGGGGGGGCCGGATACGCAGTATTTT. Translation: CASRLAGGPDTQYF. The rearrangement links TRBV11-2 to TRBJ2-3; TRBD2 matches 12 bases. Germline V gene sequence: CDR1 SGHAT, CDR2 FQNNGV. The CDR3 is 14 residues long. The V gene end was trimmed by 6 bases and the J gene end by 6 bases; junction bases not matched to a gene: 4.

The chain carries TRBV5-1 and TRBJ2-1, with TRBD1 matching over 12 bases. V shed 4 bases, J shed 8 bases, and the junction held 4 bases outside the gene matches. The CDR3 runs to 14 residues. In germline, CDR1 is SGHRS, CDR2 YFSETQ. CDR3 nucleotides: TGCGCCAGCAGCCCCGGGACAGGGGGCTATGAGCAGTTCTTC. Residues: CASSPGTGGYEQFF. The entire variable domain, with the rest obtained from reference TRBV5-1 and TRBJ2-1, is as follows: KAGVTQTPRYLIKTRGQQVTLSCSPISGHRSVSWYQQTPGQGLQFLFEYFSETQRNKGNFPGRFSGRQFSNSRSEMNVSTLELGDSALYLCASSPGTGGYEQFFGPGTRLTVL.

The rearrangement uses TRBV2 and TRBJ1-5; D is uncertain. CDR1 and CDR2 from the germline V gene are SNHLY and FYNNEI. V was shortened by 3 bases and J by 2 bases, with 8 bases between the two germline ends. The CDR3 totals 14 residues. For the CDR3, the DNA is TGTGCCAGCAGTGACCCTCGGGGCAATCAGCCCCAGCATTTT. Its protein product is CASSDPRGNQPQHF.

V is TRBV15 and J is TRBJ2-5, with a tentative D call TRBD1 (8 bases). Trimming pared 8 bases from V and 5 bases from J, leaving 18 bases between. Germline CDR1 is LNHNV and CDR2 is YYDKDF (reference sequence). This CDR3 spans 14 amino acids. The CDR3 reads CATSDYRGGETQYF. In DNA, the CDR3 is TGTGCCACCTCAGATTACAGGGGGGGGGAGACCCAGTACTTC.

The J gene is TRBJ2-7, the V gene TRBV19; TRBD2 matches at 8 bases. The CDR3 totals 14 residues. In germline, CDR1 is LNHDA, CDR2 SQIVND (reference sequence). V was pared by 5 bases and J by 2 bases, with 5 bases of the junction left unmatched. The CDR3 here is CASSPGGGPYEQYF. The CDR3 region has the DNA TGTGCCAGTAGTCCCGGGGGGGGCCCCTACGAGCAGTACTTC.

The chain links TRBV11-3 to TRBJ2-4, with D maybe TRBD1 (5 bases). CDR3 size: 13 residues. The germline V gene has CDR1 SGHNT and CDR2 YENEEA. Trimming stripped 5 bases from V and 6 bases from J, with 11 bases between. The CDR3 loop reads CASSTGQGNIQYF. CDR3 nucleotides: TGTGCCAGCAGCACTGGTCAGGGAAACATTCAGTACTTC. Based on the CDR3 plus reference TRBV11-3 and TRBJ2-4, the full variable domain is EAGVVQSPRYKIIEKKQPVAFWCNPISGHNTLYWYLQNLGQGPELLIRYENEEAVDDSQLPKDRFSAERLKGVDSTLKIQPAELGDSAVYLCASSTGQGNIQYFGAGTRLSVL.

The chain links TRBV5-5 to TRBJ1-2; 10 nucleotides match TRBD1. This CDR3 has 14 residues. Germline V lookup: CDR1 SGHKS, CDR2 YYEKEE (reference sequence). The junction had 3 bases not matched to a gene; V was cut back by 4 bases and J by 3 bases. As DNA, the CDR3 is TGTGCCAGCAGCCAGACAGGGGGCGACTATGGCTACACCTTC. It codes for CASSQTGGDYGYTF.

This clone has just a few counts. The chain carries TRBV6-1 and TRBJ2-7; no reliable D call. The germline CDR1 and CDR2 sequences are MNHNS and SASEGT. Trimming pared 10 bases from V and 4 bases from J, leaving 11 bases between. The length of the CDR3 is 11 residues. Written as DNA, the CDR3 is TGTGCCACCCACTCTCTGTACGAGCAGTACTTC. Protein sequence: CATHSLYEQYF.

This chain links TRBV2 with TRBJ1-2; 8 nucleotides agree with TRBD1. The V gene's germline CDR1 is SNHLY and CDR2 FYNNEI. J lost 3 bases, V lost 5 bases, and 5 bases had no gene match. This CDR3 spans 14 amino acids. The CDR3 DNA reads TGTGCCAGCAGTAACCAACAGGGGGACTATGGCTACACCTTC. Its protein product is CASSNQQGDYGYTF.

The V call is TRBV6-5, the J call TRBJ2-3, with no clear D. The germline V and J ends were trimmed by 6 bases and 5 bases, with 9 bases remaining between them. The CDR3 runs 12 residues. Germline V gene sequence: CDR1 MNHEY, CDR2 SVGAGI. The CDR3 DNA reads TGTGCCAGCAGCCGAACGGGAGATACGCAGTATTTT. This encodes CASSRTGDTQYF.